Included here is one TCR beta chain sequence, with context. Its specificity is unknown. Time point in this sample: newly diagnosed GD, antithyroid drugs for less than 3 months. TCR sequences were obtained from RNA taken from PBMCs. The source of the sample is a study of regulatory T cells in long-lasting Graves disease. Notes on the study in general: Persistent disease favored TRBV28, TRBJ1-2 and TRBJ2-5. Results may be inaccurate due to the small sample size.

With 6 bases clipped from V and 8 bases from J, the junction kept 15 bases outside the gene matches. There are 17 residues in the CDR3. Arm-PCR of CDR3 regions with iRepertoire HTBI primers generated TCR beta libraries. MiXCR, run by TCRdb on the multiplex PCR reads, gives a single entry per CDR3 protein. The table includes 440,000 or so distinct CDR3 sequences, under 15% detected once. The same data also contributed to another study, on T cells in Graves' hyperthyroidism and ophthalmopathy. From that report: Disease duration under 2 months; hyperthyroidism patients were aged 18 to 65. Initially, a first-round RT-PCR of the TCR CDR3 employed the HTBI primer set.

The sample consisted of peripheral blood mononuclear cells (PBMCs), taken at new diagnosis, from a patient treated with antithyroid drugs. This receptor was identified in a woman aged 30 to 39 with Graves disease. This sequence joins TRBV12-3 or TRBV12-4 and TRBJ2-3; TRBD2 matches at 12 bases. CDR3: CASRETGTSGPTGTQYF. CDR3 coding DNA: TGTGCCAGCAGGGAGACCGGGACTAGCGGGCCCACGGGTACGCAGTATTTT.